A single sample is the source of the 21 T cell receptor beta chains below, sequenced in a study of T cells in Graves' hyperthyroidism and ophthalmopathy. TCR beta CDR3 regions were amplified from RNA transcripts. First-round RT-PCR of the TCR CDR3 relied on the HTBI primer set. TCRdb reprocessed the multiplex PCR reads via MiXCR and lists one record per CDR3 protein. The table lists about 510,000 distinct CDR3 sequences, 46% of them singletons, with about 45% in the top ten. Sequencing input: peripheral blood or thyroid tissue (not recorded which). These receptors were collected from an adult woman with Graves' disease, either hyperthyroidism or ophthalmopathy (not recorded which).

The V call is TRBV5-8, the J call TRBJ1-4; 7 bases line up with TRBD1. The J segment lost 8 bases and the V segment lost 4 bases, leaving 8 bases of the junction unmatched. The CDR3 runs 14 residues. Germline CDR1 and CDR2: SGHTS and YDEGEE. CDR3 sequence (DNA): TGTGCCAGCAGCCTCCGACAGGGTGCGGAAAAACTGTTTTTT. Translating it yields CASSLRQGAEKLFF.

This clonotype appeared many times. V is TRBV6-2 or TRBV6-3 and J is TRBJ2-7; D is perhaps TRBD1 (6 bases). Germline values: CDR1 MNHEY, CDR2 SVGEGT. The ends were cut back, 6 bases at V and 8 bases at J, with 14 bases in the middle. The CDR3 is 12 amino acids. The CDR3 sequence: CASSQGSTKQYF. In DNA, the CDR3 is TGTGCCAGCAGCCAGGGGAGTACTAAGCAGTACTTC.

This chain links TRBV7-3 with TRBJ2-1; 8 bases agree with TRBD1. Germline V gives CDR1 SGHTA, CDR2 FQGTGA. With V trimmed by 5 bases and J by 9 bases, 3 bases remained unmatched. This CDR3 has 12 amino acids. CDR3 nucleotides: TGTGCCAGCAGCCCGGACAGGGCTGAGCAGTTCTTC. Amino acid sequence: CASSPDRAEQFF. The entire variable domain, with the rest obtained from reference TRBV7-3 and TRBJ2-1, is as follows: GAGVSQTPSNKVTEKGKYVELRCDPISGHTALYWYRQSLGQGPEFLIYFQGTGAADDSGLPNDRFFAVRPEGSVSTLKIQRTERGDSAVYLCASSPDRAEQFFGPGTRLTVL.

This clonotype was counted ten times or more. This chain joins TRBV20-1 and TRBJ2-5; weak D call: TRBD2 (5 bases). This CDR3 has 15 amino acids. Germline V gives CDR1 DFQATT, CDR2 SNEGSKA (reference sequence). The V gene lost 3 bases and the J gene lost 1 base, with 15 bases spanning the gap. The CDR3 nucleotides read TGCAGTGCTAGGCCTGGACGGGATTCCCAAGAGACCCAGTACTTC. Residues: CSARPGRDSQETQYF.

The chain employs TRBV2 and TRBJ1-3; no firm D call. The CDR3 spans 14 residues. CDR1 is SNHLY, CDR2 FYNNEI, per germline. The ends were cut back, 4 bases at V and 6 bases at J, with 13 bases in the middle. The CDR3 DNA follows: TGTGCCAGCAGTGCCGGCCTCTATGAAAACACCATATATTTT. Protein sequence: CASSAGLYENTIYF.

The gene calls are TRBV6-1 and TRBJ2-7, with 8 bases identical to TRBD2. The germline CDR1 and CDR2 sequences are MNHNS and SASEGT. V lost 8 bases, J lost 7 bases, and 13 bases stayed unmatched. The CDR3 spans 14 residues. In nucleotides, the CDR3 is TGTGCCAGCGCGCCCGCGGGAGGCTTCAGGGAGCAGTACTTC. It yields the protein CASAPAGGFREQYF.

The V gene is TRBV10-2, the J gene TRBJ1-1; D gene ambiguous. Trimming pared 3 bases from V and 8 bases from J, leaving 13 bases between. The CDR3 is 13 amino acids. CDR1 and CDR2 from the germline V gene are WSHSY and SAAADI. CDR3: CASSDVAPREAFF. DNA of the CDR3: TGCGCCAGCAGTGATGTTGCACCCCGGGAAGCTTTCTTT.

The sample holds many counts of this clonotype. The gene calls are TRBV3-1 and TRBJ2-5; TRBD1 matches 12 bases. Trimming at V came to 4 bases and at J to 4 bases, leaving 4 bases not matched to a gene. Germline assignment: CDR1 LGHDT and CDR2 YNNKEL (reference sequence). The CDR3 spans 15 residues. The CDR3 nucleotides are TGTGCCAGCAGCCCCGGGACAGGGGGCGGAGAGACCCAGTACTTC. It codes for CASSPGTGGGETQYF.

The rearrangement uses TRBV2 and TRBJ1-5; D is perhaps TRBD1 (5 bases). This CDR3 comprises 13 residues. V lost 5 bases, J lost 5 bases, and 10 bases lay in between. Germline V gene lookup returns CDR1 SNHLY and CDR2 FYNNEI. CDR3 in DNA: TGTGCCAGCAGTATGGGGACGGATCAGCCCCAGCATTTT. This encodes CASSMGTDQPQHF.

This clonotype has a count of ten or more. J is TRBJ2-7 and V is TRBV7-2, with 10 bases aligning to TRBD2. The CDR3 is 17 residues long. Germline V lookup: CDR1 SGHTA, CDR2 FQGNSA. J was trimmed by 6 bases and V by 5 bases; bases with no gene match: 16. CDR3 nucleotides: TGTGCCAGCAGCCCGCAGCGGCTAGCGGGAGTAACGTTCGAGCAGTACTTC. Its protein is CASSPQRLAGVTFEQYF.

The V call is TRBV25-1, the J call TRBJ1-1, with unresolved D. With 8 bases removed from V and 5 bases from J, the gap between germline ends came to 18 bases. Germline V gives CDR1 MGHDK, CDR2 SYGVNS. The CDR3 has 14 residues. CDR3 region: CASQTGGGKTEAFF. Written as DNA, the CDR3 is TGTGCCAGCCAGACTGGCGGCGGGAAGACTGAAGCTTTCTTT.

The chain joins TRBV20-1 to TRBJ2-7; TRBD1 aligns across 10 bases. Trimming cost V 5 bases and J 3 bases; bases outside gene matches: 4. Germline lookup yields CDR1 DFQATT and CDR2 SNEGSKA (reference sequence). This CDR3 comprises 13 residues. The CDR3 loop reads CSADRDRGYEQYF. The CDR3 DNA sequence: TGCAGTGCTGACCGGGACAGGGGCTACGAGCAGTACTTC.

This rearrangement joins TRBV25-1 to TRBJ1-6, with D unclear. Trimming removed 8 bases from V and 10 bases from J, with 15 bases in between. The CDR3 has 13 amino acids. The germline gives CDR1 MGHDK, CDR2 SYGVNS. CDR3 amino acids: CASLDRPQSPLHF. DNA of the CDR3: TGTGCCAGCTTGGACCGACCCCAATCACCCCTCCACTTT.

The rearrangement uses TRBV20-1 and TRBJ1-2; no definite D call. Germline loops: CDR1 DFQATT, CDR2 SNEGSKA (reference sequence). V was trimmed by 0 bases and J by 4 bases, leaving 6 bases between them. The CDR3 length is 12 residues. This CDR3 is CSARDSTYGYTF. DNA of the CDR3: TGCAGTGCTAGAGATAGCACCTATGGCTACACCTTC.

The genes are TRBV6-5 and TRBJ1-3; TRBD1 is a possible D gene (5 bases). The CDR3 runs 14 residues. CDR1 and CDR2 from the germline V gene are MNHEY and SVGAGI. Trimming pared 2 bases from V and 0 bases from J, leaving 5 bases between. The CDR3 loop reads CASSYDSSGNTIYF. The CDR3 DNA reads TGTGCCAGCAGTTACGACAGCTCTGGAAACACCATATATTTT.

Many counts were recorded for this clonotype. This chain uses TRBV6-6 with TRBJ2-7; 9 bases fit TRBD1. J was trimmed by 2 bases and V by 4 bases; bases with no gene match: 6. This CDR3 spans 15 amino acids. CDR1 and CDR2 (germline): MNHNY, SVGAGI (reference sequence). CDR3 nucleotide sequence: TGTGCCAGCAGTTCCGGACAGGGGATCCCCTACGAGCAGTACTTC. It specifies CASSSGQGIPYEQYF.

This clonotype occurred a few times. The J gene is TRBJ1-5, the V gene TRBV4-1; 8 nucleotides match TRBD1. The CDR3 runs to 17 residues. The germline V gene has CDR1 MGHRA and CDR2 YSYEKL. The ends lost 0 bases at V and 4 bases at J; junction bases unmatched: 8. The CDR3 DNA follows: TGCGCCAGCAGCCAAGACTTCCAGGGGGCACTAAATCAGCCCCAGCATTTT. This gives the protein CASSQDFQGALNQPQHF.

This clonotype was observed a handful of times. The chain combines TRBV7-8 with TRBJ2-7; a weak D match, TRBD2 (6 bases). This CDR3 is built from 13 residues. V gave up 8 bases and J gave up 3 bases, with 14 bases separating them. Germline CDR1 and CDR2: SGHVS and FQNEAQ. The CDR3 bases are TGTGCCAGCGCGGGAAAGGGCCGCTACGAGCAGTACTTC. It is translated as CASAGKGRYEQYF.

The J gene is TRBJ1-1, the V gene TRBV6-1; possibly TRBD1 for D (5 bases). Looked up from germline, CDR1 is MNHNS and CDR2 is SASEGT. This CDR3 contains 13 residues. Trimming left V 10 bases short and J 8 bases short, with 20 bases between. The CDR3 bases are TGTGCCACCAGGGACGAAGGGGCGGACGAAGCTTTCTTT. This gives the protein CATRDEGADEAFF.

This clonotype was picked up many times. V gene TRBV20-1 combines with J gene TRBJ1-4, with 9 bases lining up with TRBD1. CDR1 is DFQATT and CDR2 is SNEGSKA in the germline V gene (reference sequence). The CDR3 is 16 amino acids. With 0 bases clipped from V and 5 bases from J, the junction kept 7 bases outside the gene matches. CDR3 sequence (DNA): TGCAGTGCTAGAGAGGGGACAGGGTGGACGAATGAAAAACTGTTTTTT. This sequence encodes CSAREGTGWTNEKLFF.

This clonotype was observed once. The rearrangement links TRBV12-3 or TRBV12-4 to TRBJ1-5; 8 bases are shared with TRBD1. The CDR3 runs to 15 residues. V shed 6 bases and J 5 bases; nucleotides not matched to a gene: 9. CDR3 region: CASSPQDRDDQPQHF. The CDR3 coding sequence is TGTGCCAGCAGCCCCCAGGACAGGGACGATCAGCCCCAGCATTTT.